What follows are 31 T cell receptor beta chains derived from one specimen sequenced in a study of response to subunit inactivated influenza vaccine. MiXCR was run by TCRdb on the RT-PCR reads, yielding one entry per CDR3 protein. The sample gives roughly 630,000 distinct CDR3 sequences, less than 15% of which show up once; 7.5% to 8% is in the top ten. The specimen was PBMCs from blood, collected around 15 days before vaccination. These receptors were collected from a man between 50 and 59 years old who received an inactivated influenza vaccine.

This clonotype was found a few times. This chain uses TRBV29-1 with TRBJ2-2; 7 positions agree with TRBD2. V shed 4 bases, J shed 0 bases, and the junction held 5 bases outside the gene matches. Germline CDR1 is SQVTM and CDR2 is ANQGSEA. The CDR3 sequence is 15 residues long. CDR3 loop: CSVVSSGPNTGELFF. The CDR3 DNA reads TGCAGCGTTGTGTCTAGCGGCCCGAACACCGGGGAGCTGTTTTTT.

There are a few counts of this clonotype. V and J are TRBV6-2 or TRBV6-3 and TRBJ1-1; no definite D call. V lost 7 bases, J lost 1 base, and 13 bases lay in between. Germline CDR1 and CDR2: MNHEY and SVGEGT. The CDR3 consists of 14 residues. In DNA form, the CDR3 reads TGTGCCAGCACTCCCTGGACCGAGAACACTGAAGCTTTCTTT. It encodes CASTPWTENTEAFF.

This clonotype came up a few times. The DNA for the CDR3 is TGCAGCGAAATACGCGGGGGCGGGGAGCAGTTCTTC. Protein product: CSEIRGGGEQFF. V usage is TRBV29-1 and J usage is TRBJ2-1; D possibly corresponds to TRBD2 (7 bases). Germline V gene lookup returns CDR1 SQVTM and CDR2 ANQGSEA. The CDR3 has 12 residues. Trimming stripped 7 bases from V and 10 bases from J, with 17 bases between.

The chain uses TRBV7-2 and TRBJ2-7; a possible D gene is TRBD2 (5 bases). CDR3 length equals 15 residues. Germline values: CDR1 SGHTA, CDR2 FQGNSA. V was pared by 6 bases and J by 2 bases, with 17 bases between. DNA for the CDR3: TGTGCCAGCAGGGACGGAACGGGGTTTGCCTACGAGCAGTACTTC. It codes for CASRDGTGFAYEQYF.

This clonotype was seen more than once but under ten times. CDR3 DNA: TGCAGCGTTGAGGTGAATGGTGGCTACACCTTC. Amino acid sequence: CSVEVNGGYTF. V and J are TRBV29-1 and TRBJ1-2; D unresolved. This CDR3 comprises 11 residues. Trimming pared 3 bases from V and 7 bases from J, leaving 9 bases between. From germline, CDR1 is SQVTM and CDR2 ANQGSEA.

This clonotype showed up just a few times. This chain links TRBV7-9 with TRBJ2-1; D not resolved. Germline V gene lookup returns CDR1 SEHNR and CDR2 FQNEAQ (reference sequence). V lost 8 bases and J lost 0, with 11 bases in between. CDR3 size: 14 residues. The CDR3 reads CASGAESSYNEQFF. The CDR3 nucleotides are TGTGCCAGCGGTGCGGAGAGCTCCTACAATGAGCAGTTCTTC. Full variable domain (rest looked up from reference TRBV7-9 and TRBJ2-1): DTGVSQNPRHKITKRGQNVTFRCDPISEHNRLYWYRQTLGQGPEFLTYFQNEAQLEKSRLLSDRFSAERPKGSFSTLEIQRTEQGDSAMYLCASGAESSYNEQFFGPGTRLTVL.

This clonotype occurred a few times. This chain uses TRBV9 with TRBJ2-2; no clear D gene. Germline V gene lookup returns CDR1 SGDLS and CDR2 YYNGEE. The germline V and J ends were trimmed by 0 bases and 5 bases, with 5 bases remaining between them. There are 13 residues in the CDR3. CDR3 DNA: TGTGCCAGCAGCGTAGAGGTGACCGGGGAGCTGTTTTTT. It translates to CASSVEVTGELFF.

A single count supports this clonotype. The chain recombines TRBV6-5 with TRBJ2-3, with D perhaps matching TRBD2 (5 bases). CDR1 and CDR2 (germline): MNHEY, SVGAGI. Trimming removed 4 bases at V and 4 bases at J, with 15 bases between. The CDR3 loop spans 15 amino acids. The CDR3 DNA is TGTGCCAGCAGTTCCCGAGCGGTAGTGTCAGATACGCAGTATTTT. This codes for CASSSRAVVSDTQYF.

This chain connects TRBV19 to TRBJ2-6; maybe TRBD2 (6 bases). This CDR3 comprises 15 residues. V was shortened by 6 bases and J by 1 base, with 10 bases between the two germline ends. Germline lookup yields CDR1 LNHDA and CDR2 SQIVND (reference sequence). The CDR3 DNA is TGTGCCAGTAGGCCTGGGGGGTCTGGGGCCAACGTCCTGACTTTC. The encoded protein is CASRPGGSGANVLTF.

Here the CDR3 DNA reads TGTGCCTGGAGTGGGGTAGGGGGCCCGCTGGGGGAGCAGTACTTC. Its protein product is CAWSGVGGPLGEQYF. The chain recombines TRBV30 with TRBJ2-7; 7 nucleotides line up with TRBD1. Germline-derived CDR1 and CDR2 are GTSNPN and SVGIG (reference sequence). V lost 1 base to trimming and J lost 7 bases; unmatched junction nucleotides: 13. The CDR3 is 15 amino acids.

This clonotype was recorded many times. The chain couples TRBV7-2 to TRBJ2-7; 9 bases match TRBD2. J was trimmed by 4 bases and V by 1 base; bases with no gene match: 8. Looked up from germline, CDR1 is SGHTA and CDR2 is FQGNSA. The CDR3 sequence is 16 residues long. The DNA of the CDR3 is TGTGCCAGCAGCTTAGTCGCGGGGGGGATCGGGTACGAGCAGTACTTC. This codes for CASSLVAGGIGYEQYF. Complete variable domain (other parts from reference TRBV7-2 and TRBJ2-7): GAGVSQSPSNKVTEKGKDVELRCDPISGHTALYWYRQSLGQGLEFLIYFQGNSAPDKSGLPSDRFSAERTGGSVSTLTIQRTQQEDSAVYLCASSLVAGGIGYEQYFGPGTRLTVT.

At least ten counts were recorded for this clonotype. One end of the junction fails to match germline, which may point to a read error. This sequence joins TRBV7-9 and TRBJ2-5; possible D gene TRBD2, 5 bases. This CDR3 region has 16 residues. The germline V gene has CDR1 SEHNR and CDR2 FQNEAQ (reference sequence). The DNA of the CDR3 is TGTGCCAGCACCTTAGGATCGAAAATAGGAGGAGAGACCCAGTACTTC. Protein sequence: CASTLGSKIGGETQYF.

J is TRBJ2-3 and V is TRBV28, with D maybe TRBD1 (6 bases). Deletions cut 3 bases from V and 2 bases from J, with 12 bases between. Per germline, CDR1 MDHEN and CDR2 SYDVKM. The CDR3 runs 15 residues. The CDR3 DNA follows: TGTGCCAGCAGTTTGACAGGTGGGCACACAGATACGCAGTATTTT. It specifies CASSLTGGHTDTQYF.

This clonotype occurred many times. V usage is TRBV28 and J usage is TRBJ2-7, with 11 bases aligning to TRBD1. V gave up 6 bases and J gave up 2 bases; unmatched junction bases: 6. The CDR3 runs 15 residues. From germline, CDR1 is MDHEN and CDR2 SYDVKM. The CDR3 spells CASSPPGQGAYEQYF. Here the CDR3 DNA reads TGTGCCAGCAGCCCCCCGGGACAGGGGGCCTACGAGCAGTACTTC.

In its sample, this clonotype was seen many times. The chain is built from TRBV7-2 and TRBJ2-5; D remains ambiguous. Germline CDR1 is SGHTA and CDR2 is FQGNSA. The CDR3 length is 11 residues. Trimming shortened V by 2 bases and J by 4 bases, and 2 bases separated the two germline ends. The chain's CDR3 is CASSLTETQYF. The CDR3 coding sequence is TGTGCCAGCAGCTTAACAGAGACCCAGTACTTC.

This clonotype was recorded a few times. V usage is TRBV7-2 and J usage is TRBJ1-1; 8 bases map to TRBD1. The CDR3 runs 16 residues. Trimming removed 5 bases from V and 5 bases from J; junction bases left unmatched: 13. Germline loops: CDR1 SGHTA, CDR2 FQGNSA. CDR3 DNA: TGTGCCAGCAGCATAACCCCAGGGGGCGCGGGAACTGAAGCTTTCTTT. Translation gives CASSITPGGAGTEAFF.

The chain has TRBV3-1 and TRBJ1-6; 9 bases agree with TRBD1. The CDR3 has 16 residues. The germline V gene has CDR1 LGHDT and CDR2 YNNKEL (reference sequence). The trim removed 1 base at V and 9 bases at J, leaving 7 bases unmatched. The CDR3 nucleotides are TGTGCCAGCAGCCAAGTTGGACAGGGGCTTGGTTCACCCCTCCACTTT. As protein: CASSQVGQGLGSPLHF.

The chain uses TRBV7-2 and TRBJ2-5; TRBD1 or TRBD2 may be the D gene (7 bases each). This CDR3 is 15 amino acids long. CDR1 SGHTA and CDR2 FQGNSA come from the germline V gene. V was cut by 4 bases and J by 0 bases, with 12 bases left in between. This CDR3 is CASSSQGGYQETQYF. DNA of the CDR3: TGTGCCAGCAGCTCCCAGGGGGGGTACCAAGAGACCCAGTACTTC.

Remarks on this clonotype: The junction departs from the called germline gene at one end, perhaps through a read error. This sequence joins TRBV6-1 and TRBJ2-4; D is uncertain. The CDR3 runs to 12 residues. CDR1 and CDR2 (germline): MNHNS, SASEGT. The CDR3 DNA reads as TGTGCCAGCAGCCAACCACAGAAAAACGAGCACTTC. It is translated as CASSQPQKNEHF.

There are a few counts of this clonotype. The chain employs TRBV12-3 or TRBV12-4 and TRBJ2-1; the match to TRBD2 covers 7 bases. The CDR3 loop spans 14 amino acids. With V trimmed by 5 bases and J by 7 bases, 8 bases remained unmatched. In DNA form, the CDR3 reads TGTGCCAGCAGTCTAGATAGCGGGCGGAATGAGCAGTTCTTC. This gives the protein CASSLDSGRNEQFF.

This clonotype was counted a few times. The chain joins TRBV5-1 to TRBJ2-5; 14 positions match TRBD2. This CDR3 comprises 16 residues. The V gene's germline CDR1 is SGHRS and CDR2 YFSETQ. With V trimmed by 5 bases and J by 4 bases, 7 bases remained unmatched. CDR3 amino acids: CASRKGLAGAIETQYF. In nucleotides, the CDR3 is TGCGCCAGCAGGAAGGGACTAGCGGGAGCAATAGAGACCCAGTACTTC.

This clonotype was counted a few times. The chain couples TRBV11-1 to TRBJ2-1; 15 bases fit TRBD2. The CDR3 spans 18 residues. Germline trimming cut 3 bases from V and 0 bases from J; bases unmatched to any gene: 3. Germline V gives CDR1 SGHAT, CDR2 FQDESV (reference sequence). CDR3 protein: CASSFGLAGGGSYNEQFF. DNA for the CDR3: TGTGCCAGCAGCTTTGGACTAGCGGGGGGGGGCTCCTACAATGAGCAGTTCTTC.

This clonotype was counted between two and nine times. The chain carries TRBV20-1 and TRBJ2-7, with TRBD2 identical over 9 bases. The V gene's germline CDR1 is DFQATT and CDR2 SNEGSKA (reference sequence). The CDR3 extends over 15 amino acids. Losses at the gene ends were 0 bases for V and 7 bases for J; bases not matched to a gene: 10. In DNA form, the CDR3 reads TGCAGTGCTAGAGATCCGGCGGGAGGGCCCCGTGAGCAGTACTTC. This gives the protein CSARDPAGGPREQYF.

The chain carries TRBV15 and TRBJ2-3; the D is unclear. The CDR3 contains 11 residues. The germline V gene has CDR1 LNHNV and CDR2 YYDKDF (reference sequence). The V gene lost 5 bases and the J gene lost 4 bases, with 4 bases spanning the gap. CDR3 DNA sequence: TGTGCCACCAGCGTTGCAGATACGCAGTATTTT. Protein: CATSVADTQYF.

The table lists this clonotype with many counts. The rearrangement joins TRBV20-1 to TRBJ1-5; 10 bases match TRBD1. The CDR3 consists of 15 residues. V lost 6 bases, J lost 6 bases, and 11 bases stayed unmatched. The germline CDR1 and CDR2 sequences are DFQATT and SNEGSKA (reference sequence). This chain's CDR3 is CSAMTGGAIGQPQHF. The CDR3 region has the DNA TGCAGTGCAATGACAGGGGGCGCGATTGGTCAGCCCCAGCATTTT.

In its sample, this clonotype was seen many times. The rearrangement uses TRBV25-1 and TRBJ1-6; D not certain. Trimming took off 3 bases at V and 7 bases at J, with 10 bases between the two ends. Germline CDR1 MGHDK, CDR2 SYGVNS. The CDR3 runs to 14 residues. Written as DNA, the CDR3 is TGTGCCAGCAGTGACGCTGGGATCAATTCACCCCTCCACTTT. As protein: CASSDAGINSPLHF.

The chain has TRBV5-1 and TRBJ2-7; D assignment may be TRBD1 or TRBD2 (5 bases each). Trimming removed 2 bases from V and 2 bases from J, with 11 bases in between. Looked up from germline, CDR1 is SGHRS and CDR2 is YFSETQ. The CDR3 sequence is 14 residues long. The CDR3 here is CASSFSQGPYEQYF. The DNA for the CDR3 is TGCGCCAGCAGCTTTAGTCAGGGACCCTACGAGCAGTACTTC.

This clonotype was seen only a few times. The DNA of the CDR3 is TGTGCCAGCAGCGACAGCGGGAGTAGTACAGATACGCAGTATTTT. It encodes CASSDSGSSTDTQYF. The genes are TRBV9 and TRBJ2-3, with 8 bases aligning to TRBD2. CDR1 SGDLS and CDR2 YYNGEE come from the germline V gene. With V trimmed by 3 bases and J by 3 bases, 6 bases remained unmatched. This CDR3 has 15 residues.

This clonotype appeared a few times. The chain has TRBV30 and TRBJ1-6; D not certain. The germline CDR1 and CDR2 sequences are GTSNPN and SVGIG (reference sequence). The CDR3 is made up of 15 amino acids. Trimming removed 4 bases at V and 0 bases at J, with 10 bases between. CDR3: CAWIPVNSYNSPLHF. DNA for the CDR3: TGTGCCTGGATCCCGGTCAACTCCTATAATTCACCCCTCCACTTT.

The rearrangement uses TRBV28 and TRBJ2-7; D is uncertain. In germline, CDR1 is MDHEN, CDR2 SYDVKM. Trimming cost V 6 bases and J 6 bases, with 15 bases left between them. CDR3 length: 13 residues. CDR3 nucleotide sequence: TGTGCCAGCAGCTTTACAAGTTACGGCGAGCAGTACTTC. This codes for CASSFTSYGEQYF.

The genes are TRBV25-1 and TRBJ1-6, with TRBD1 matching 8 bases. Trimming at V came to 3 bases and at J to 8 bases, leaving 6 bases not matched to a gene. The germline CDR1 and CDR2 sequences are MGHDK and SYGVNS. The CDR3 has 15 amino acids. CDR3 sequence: CASSDRQGLHSPLHF. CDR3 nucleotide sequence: TGTGCCAGCAGTGACCGACAGGGGCTACATTCACCCCTCCACTTT.